This T cell receptor (beta chain) was identified during a study of T-cell memory formation after mild COVID-19. Across the study: The study found TCR clusters largely donor specific.

V shed 6 bases, J shed 2 bases, and the junction held 4 bases outside the gene matches. The CDR3 is 16 residues long. It was 5'RACE with constant-segment primers that produced the TCR alpha and TCR beta cDNA libraries, which carried sample barcodes and UMIs. TCRdb redid the calling of the 5' RACE reads with MiXCR, one entry per CDR3 protein. The profile shows fewer than 700,000 distinct CDR3 sequences, over 15% of them singletons. Whole-study results and caveats: CD4/CD8 balance held among clones contracting day 15 to 85, and later expanders leaned CD4+. Detection of some responders pre-infection suggested pre-existing cross-reactive memory T cells participated.

Only a few counts were recorded for this clonotype. Its specificity is unknown. Specimen: PBMCs or a T cell subset sorted from them (not recorded which). The origin of this receptor is an adult woman who had mild COVID-19 (a few samples of this study predate the infection). Cell type and time point are not known. The chain is built from TRBV12-3 or TRBV12-4 and TRBJ2-3; 14 bases agree with TRBD2. The chain's CDR3 is CASRGTSGSLTDTQYF. The DNA for the CDR3 is TGTGCCAGCAGGGGGACTAGCGGGAGCCTCACAGATACGCAGTATTTT.